This T cell receptor (beta chain) came from a study of cytomegalovirus exposure and HLA in healthy donors (dated by TCRdb to the late 2010s). Background for the entire study: According to an earlier analysis of around 600 of the donors, some 180 million T cells yielded 90 million to 130 million unique TCR beta sequences and less than 300 Gb of sequence data. An early release covering roughly 640 HLA-typed donors comprised around 300 gigabases of sequencing data and 85 million or so unique TCR sequences. Of the 350 to 450 genotyped donors, 80% to 90% were placed in the genetic ancestry cluster associated with self-reported Caucasian donors. The study aimed to test whether signatures of past pathogen exposure could be identified by cataloging public T cell receptors. The T cell repertoires of some 670 subjects were profiled by immunosequencing and related to cytomegalovirus serostatus. Besides the first cohort of 666 subjects, a separate validation cohort made up of roughly 130 different subjects was used. To predict cytomegalovirus infection status, the study combined high-throughput TCR immunosequencing, statistical association of individual TCRs with disease status, and machine learning. In a later analysis, previously published TCR beta repertoires from roughly 710 donors were re-analyzed and high-resolution HLA genotyping was added so that TCR occurrence patterns could be studied. Rather than using new phenotypic data, the later analysis identified candidate immune exposures from TCR beta sequences and from how often those sequences occurred across donors. An earlier analysis of several hundred of the donors used high-throughput TCR beta sequencing to judge whether each TCR beta V gene segment behaved as functional or pseudogenic. Donor age, sex, ethnicity and CMV serostatus were compiled together with the repertoire data. Genome-wide SNP genotypes for about three fifths of the roughly 700 donors were used in a later genetic analysis, which treated that subset as a discovery cohort. All discovery cohort repertoires had been generated on a single sequencing platform. HLA typing included class I and class II loci at four-digit resolution. Typing coverage differed by locus: A, B, C, DRB1 and DQB1 were typed in about 629-630 donors, DQA1 in 500 to 550, DPA1 in around 580, and DPB1 in just under 490. Because of strong linkage in the cohort, a few DR-DQ haplotypes were treated as single units for association and clustering. Among around 400 genotyped donors of the cohort, an average of 235,054 unique TCR beta nucleotide sequences were sequenced per donor, 15% to 20% of them non-productive.

The CDR3, cysteine through phenylalanine, is 12 amino acids long. Only CDR3 DNA is held: 36 bases, read in frame from base 1. V is cut by 5 bases and J by 6 bases, and the space between the germline ends is 10 bases. From the germline V gene, CDR1 is MGHDK and CDR2 is SYGVNS. General conclusions and limits of the study: Several of the top co-occurrence clusters appeared to be linked to parvovirus B19, influenza, CMV and Epstein-Barr virus, according to a later analysis. At a false discovery rate of 0.05, a later analysis linked some 18,000 TCR beta sequences to specific HLA alleles. Compared with equally common non-associated chains, HLA-associated TCR beta chains in a later analysis were more clonally expanded and had lower generation probabilities. Broadly in line with IMGT annotations, most TCR beta V segments showed up in productive rearrangements about 87% or about 30% of the time in an earlier analysis of several hundred of the donors. According to the authors, the approach could potentially be generalized to other disease states and immunological phenotypes. According to a later genetic analysis, donors in an Asian-associated ancestry cluster had fewer N-insertions in productive TCRs than the approximately 710-donor mean. When HLA alleles, especially DR and DQ, strongly co-occurred, TCR associations were difficult to assign to individual alleles. In the study, some 180 TCR beta chains were listed as associated with cytomegalovirus. Only TCR beta chains were sequenced in this cohort, and the absence of alpha or paired-chain data limited detectable features. A group of highly shared sequence variants was considered likely to be a technical artifact of the sequencing pipeline. A later genetic analysis associated a missense DCLRE1C variant with V-gene and J-gene trimming of TCR beta chains, and an independent cohort replicated the association. Three of the identified cytomegalovirus-associated TCR beta chains were confirmed in vitro to be specific for cytomegalovirus antigens. The classifier was reported to diagnose cytomegalovirus status with high specificity and sensitivity in both the original and validation cohorts. Presence/absence analyses assumed roughly uniform sequencing depth across donors, an assumption that may not hold. Immune exposure information for the cohort was limited to CMV serostatus. While some public TCRs were present in many individuals, most TCR sequences turned up only very rarely across donors. In a later analysis, most CMV-associated TCR beta chains were found to appear HLA-restricted, with HLA associations seemingly driven largely by CMV exposure. Some IMGT-functional V segments, including TRBV6-2 and TRBV6-3, could not be told apart with the 87-base-pair reads, so those segments were excluded. HLA typing was unavailable for some donors at each locus, so association tests used only the typed subset. In a later analysis, TCR association rates were found to vary across HLA loci, with the most associated TCRs seen for DRB1 alleles and the fewest for HLA-C alleles. Correlated functional status among segregating V segments might reflect linkage disequilibrium, but an unknown experimental factor could not be ruled out. The earlier analysis of about 600 of the donors excluded roughly 16 rarely observed V segments, including chromosome 9 orphons, because counts were too low. A further reported finding was that TCR beta sequences accurately predicted the HLA-A and HLA-B alleles for most subjects in the first cohort.

Library preparation was by the immunoSEQ multiplex PCR assay. The multiplex PCR relied on a mix of 60 forward primers for TCR Vbeta segments and 13 reverse primers for TCR Jbeta segments. A multiplex PCR assay on genomic DNA amplified the CDR3 region of rearranged TCR beta genes. The amplified TCR beta libraries were sequenced on the Illumina HiSeq System as 87-base-pair reads. As for the authors' bioinformatics: A later analysis counted tens of millions of unique TCR beta chains across the 650 to 800 repertoires, and roughly 9.9 million of these chains were shared by at least two donors. Raw reads were error-corrected and collapsed into unique sequences with a nearest-neighbor algorithm that merged closely related sequences to remove PCR and sequencing errors. Alignment of CDR3 sequences to IMGT reference sequences was used to assign V, D and J gene segments. For a sequence to be retained, a match of at least six nucleotides to both a V gene segment and a J gene segment was required. Rearrangements were called productive when the CDR3 lacked stop codons and stayed in frame with V and J; all others were non-productive. Following IMGT convention, CDR3 was defined as the stretch from the second conserved V-encoded cysteine up to the conserved J-encoded phenylalanine. Sequences without an unambiguous match to a single V gene segment were excluded from the earlier analysis of 587 of the donors. In an earlier analysis of around 590 of the donors, a V segment was called functional when productive rearrangements were above 56.7%, and segregating when the standard deviation between donors exceeded 5%. To diagnose cytomegalovirus status from the catalog of TCR beta chain sequences, a statistical classification framework was built. In a later analysis, TCR nucleotide sequences were compared against IMGT/GENE-DB human TR gene sequences so that V and J genes could be assigned. The TCRdist pipeline was used in a later analysis to assign CDR3 sequences and most-parsimonious VDJ recombination scenarios. A later analysis defined each TCR beta chain by its CDR3 amino acid sequence plus V-gene family, and excluded reads lacking a unique V-gene family. In a later analysis, nearly 600 highly shared, low-generation-probability nucleotide sequences were removed to address suspected cross-contamination and a sequencing artifact. In a later analysis, a clonal expansion index was calculated for each public chain from normalized within-repertoire ranks of inferred template counts. A later analysis computed generation probabilities with a VDJ recombination model fitted to out-of-frame rearrangements, and checked the results against IGoR. A later analysis scored TCR-TCR, TCR-HLA and TCR-CMV co-occurrence with hypergeometric tests, applying a repertoire-size bias correction to TCR pairs. False discovery rates were estimated in a later analysis by permuting HLA or CMV assignments 20 times. In a later analysis, co-occurring TCRs were grouped using DBSCAN, and TCRdist sequence similarity was added for clustering within HLA-allele-positive subsets. Repertoires with fewer than 30,000 or more than 120,000 public chains were left out of co-occurrence clustering, as were about five repertoires with anomalous nucleotide sharing. TCRdb limited this immuneACCESS table to in-frame rearrangements with V and J called. A share of clones is missing; checked studies link under half to unresolved V genes, and the rest is unexplained. D and trimming were read from the DNA, whereas the V and J calls and clone size are those reported in that table. The sample table records approximately 71,000 clones. The ten largest clones take up under 4% of the sample.

In regard to this clone: Its antigen is currently not known.

The cohort consisted of 670 or so healthy bone marrow donors. Cohort members were all nominally healthy when sampled, although unrecorded immune exposures were likely present. The donor was CMV seropositive and belonged to the group of more than 250 seropositive cohort members. Each donor provided a peripheral blood sample, and peripheral blood mononuclear cells were used for TCR beta sequencing. Genomic DNA extraction from the blood cell samples was performed with the Qiagen DNeasy Blood Extraction Kit. Sequences were obtained from PBMCs. The chain is encoded by TRBV25-1 joined to TRBJ1-1; the D segment could be TRBD1, given 6 matching bases. This TCR was recovered from a female donor in good health and CMV-seropositive. The CDR3 amino acid sequence is: CASSWGRAEAFF. The DNA is as follows: TGTGCCAGCAGTTGGGGGCGGGCTGAAGCTTTCTTT.